Sequencing of this T cell receptor beta chain was carried out in a study of T cells in placental villitis. Looking at the study overall: The study compared placental TCR-beta repertoires across villitis of unknown etiology, gestational-age-matched unaffected controls, and infectious villitis to test an allograft-versus-infection hypothesis.

Study-level results and caveats: Expanded clones in villitis of unknown etiology were found to be largely private to each placenta, suggesting the absence of a single initiating antigen. With bulk tissue sequencing, helper, regulatory or cytotoxic T cells could not be distinguished, nor could maternal versus fetal T cells, and gamma-delta receptors were excluded. Clonality was higher in villitis of unknown etiology placentae than in controls (median approximately 0.05 versus 0.006, p=0.0025), a result indicating clonal expansion. CMV-specific clone frequencies were higher in infectious CMV cases than in villitis of unknown etiology (roughly 0.011 vs 0.001), which did not differ from controls. Small amounts of decidua were contained in the paraffin blocks, so some of the captured T cells, especially in controls, may have been decidual rather than villous infiltrates.

TCR-beta CDR3 regions were amplified from genomic DNA with the immunoSEQ v4 bias-controlled multiplex PCR assay, run blinded to group allocation. To estimate the quantities of nucleated cells and T cells in each sample, reference gene primers were added alongside the TCR-beta primers. Sequencing of the libraries was performed on an Illumina MiSeq with a 100-cycle paired-end protocol. Regarding the original processing steps: In the immunoSEQ Analyzer software, diversity and richness were calculated, with richness measured by iChao1 and clonality based on Pielou evenness and Shannon diversity on a 0-1 scale where a higher value means less diversity. Using confidence 3 and substitution 2, CDR3 amino acid sequences together with their V/J genes were queried against VDJdb for CMV, EBV and influenza A specificities. The Morisita-Horn index was used to assess TCR-beta amino acid clonotype overlap between villitis of unknown etiology, infectious villitis and control repertoires. TCRdb limited this immuneACCESS table to in-frame rearrangements with V and J called. A share of clones is missing; checked studies link under half to unresolved V genes, and the rest is unexplained. V and J calls plus clone size are reproduced from that table; the DNA served to infer D and trimming. Present in this sample are 1,400 to 1,500 clones, 80% to 90% of which were seen just once. Together, the top ten hold almost 8% of the sample.

Comment on this clone: The antigen it binds to is not known. The input lacks base qualities; no much larger clone sits a single base away.

Using the Amsterdam Criteria, researchers selected roughly ten placentae that carried a pathological diagnosis of high-grade villitis of unknown etiology. Mothers with villitis of unknown etiology had significantly higher gravidity and parity and more prior miscarriages than control and infectious villitis groups. Placentae were collected after delivery and underwent gross and histological evaluation before archival tissue selection. Five 10-micron scrolls were cut from each FFPE block, and DNA was isolated using the AllPrep DNA/RNA FFPE Tissue kit. NanoDrop was used to check DNA concentration and purity, while a Bioanalyzer was used to assess RNA quality. This receptor was obtained from a human patient with villitis of unknown etiology; the placental T cells may come from both mother and fetus. Source material: placental tissue containing maternal and fetal cells.

The bases read TGCGCCAGCAGTGCGGGGGGGACCACAGATACGCAGTATTTT. Translated, it reads CASSAGGTTDTQYF. The sequence joins TRBV10-2 to TRBJ2-3; 8 of the junction bases match TRBD2. Per the germline V gene, WSHSY is the CDR1 and SAAADI is the CDR2. From cysteine to phenylalanine, the CDR3 is 14 amino acids long. Only the CDR3 portion is preserved as DNA: 42 bases, with reading frame beginning at the first base. The junction shows trimming of 4 bases on V and 2 bases on J, and the gene matches do not reach 2 bases of it.